This T cell receptor beta chain came from a study of blood T cell repertoires in COVID-19. CDR3 size: 14 residues. The V gene's germline CDR1 is LNHDA and CDR2 SQIVND (reference sequence). Trimming removed 8 bases from V and 9 bases from J; junction bases left unmatched: 7. The assay was immunoSEQ multiplex PCR, and TCRdb's table has in-frame clones only and misses some. The repertoire includes roughly 180,000 clones, 70% to 85% of them detected once, and approximately 6.9% sits in the top ten. This clone was found once. Material for sequencing was peripheral blood. The sequence derives from a man at least 80 years old with COVID-19, enrolled during active disease. This rearrangement joins TRBV19 to TRBJ2-2; TRBD1 aligns across 12 bases. In DNA form, the CDR3 reads TGTGCCAGTTGCTCCGGGACAGGGGGCTGGGAGCTGTTTTTT. This sequence encodes CASCSGTGGWELFF.